This T cell receptor beta chain originates from a study of T-cell memory formation after mild COVID-19. As for the study in general: Each donor largely had its own TCR clusters.

The V gene lost 3 bases and the J gene lost 4 bases, with 10 bases spanning the gap. This CDR3 spans 14 amino acids. The germline gives CDR1 SGHTA, CDR2 FQGNSA. General observations from the study: Chiefly within CM and EM were the contracting CD4+ clones; CD8+ ones were within EMRA. From day 15 to 85, contracting clones were balanced between CD4 and CD8, whereas later expanders leaned toward CD4+.

In this sample, this clonotype turned up a few times. The antigen is not known. 5'RACE, which relied on constant-segment primers, yielded TCR alpha and TCR beta cDNA libraries carrying sample barcodes and UMIs. TCRdb called the 5' RACE reads again in MiXCR, with one record for every CDR3 protein. The sample has under 250,000 distinct CDR3 sequences, 15% seen once; the top ten hold more than 2%. V gene TRBV7-2 combines with J gene TRBJ2-1; D may be TRBD2 (5 bases). This TCR came from an adult woman who had mild COVID-19 (a few samples of this study predate the infection). Cell type and time point are not known. The sequenced sample was PBMCs or a T cell subset sorted from them (not recorded which). Here the CDR3 DNA reads TGTGCCAGCAGCTTCCTACGGGGATACAATGAGCAGTTCTTC. As protein: CASSFLRGYNEQFF.